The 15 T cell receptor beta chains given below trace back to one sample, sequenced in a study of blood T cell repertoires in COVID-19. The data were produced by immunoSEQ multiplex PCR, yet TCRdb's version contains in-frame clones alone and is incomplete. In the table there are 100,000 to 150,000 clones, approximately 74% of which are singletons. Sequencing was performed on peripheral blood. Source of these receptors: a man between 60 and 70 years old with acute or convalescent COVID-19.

Here the CDR3 reads CASSLNQFSPLHF. As DNA, the CDR3 is TGTGCCAGCAGCTTAAATCAGTTTTCACCCCTCCACTTT. V gene TRBV7-3 combines with J gene TRBJ1-6; D gene ambiguous. Germline-derived CDR1 and CDR2 are SGHTA and FQGTGA. The CDR3 totals 13 residues. V was trimmed by 1 base and J by 9 bases, leaving 7 bases between them.

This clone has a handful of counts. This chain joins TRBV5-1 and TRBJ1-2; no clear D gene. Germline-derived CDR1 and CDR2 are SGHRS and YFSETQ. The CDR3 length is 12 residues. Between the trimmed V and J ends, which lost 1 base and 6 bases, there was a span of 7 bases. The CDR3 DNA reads TGCGCCAGCAGCTTGCGCGGGGATGGCTACACCTTC. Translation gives CASSLRGDGYTF.

The CDR3 region is CASTPFLAGGMHEQFF. The CDR3 DNA reads as TGCGCCAGCACCCCCTTCCTAGCGGGGGGGATGCATGAGCAGTTCTTC. J is TRBJ2-1 and V is TRBV5-1; 12 nucleotides match TRBD2. V was clipped by 6 bases and J by 8 bases; unmatched bases: 12. The V gene's germline CDR1 is SGHRS and CDR2 YFSETQ. This CDR3 has 16 amino acids.

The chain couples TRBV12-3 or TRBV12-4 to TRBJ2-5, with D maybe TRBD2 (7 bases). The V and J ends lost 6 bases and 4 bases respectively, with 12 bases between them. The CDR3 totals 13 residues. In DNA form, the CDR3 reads TGTGCCAGCAGCGGGGGGCGGGGAGAGACCCAGTACTTC. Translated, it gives CASSGGRGETQYF.

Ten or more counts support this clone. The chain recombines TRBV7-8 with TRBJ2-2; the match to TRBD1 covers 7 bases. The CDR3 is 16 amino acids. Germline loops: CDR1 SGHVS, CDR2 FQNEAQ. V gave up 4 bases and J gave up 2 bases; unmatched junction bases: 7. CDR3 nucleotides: TGTGCCAGCAGCTCCCCGACAGGGTATAACACCGGGGAGCTGTTTTTT. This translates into CASSSPTGYNTGELFF.

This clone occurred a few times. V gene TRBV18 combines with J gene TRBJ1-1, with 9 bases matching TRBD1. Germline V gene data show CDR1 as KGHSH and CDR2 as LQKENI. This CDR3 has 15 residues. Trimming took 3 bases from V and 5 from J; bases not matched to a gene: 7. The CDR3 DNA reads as TGTGCCAGCTCACCCAAGACAGGGGGGGAAACTGAAGCTTTCTTT. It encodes CASSPKTGGETEAFF.

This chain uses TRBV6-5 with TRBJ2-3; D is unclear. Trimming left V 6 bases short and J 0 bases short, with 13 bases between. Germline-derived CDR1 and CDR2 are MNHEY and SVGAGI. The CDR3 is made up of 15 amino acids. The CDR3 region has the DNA TGTGCCAGCAGCCAGTTTAACCCTAGCACAGATACGCAGTATTTT. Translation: CASSQFNPSTDTQYF.

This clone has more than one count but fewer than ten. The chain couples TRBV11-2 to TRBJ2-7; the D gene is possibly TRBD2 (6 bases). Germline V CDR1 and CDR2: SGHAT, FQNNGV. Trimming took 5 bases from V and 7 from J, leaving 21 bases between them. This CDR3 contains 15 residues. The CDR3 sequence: CASSRPGLGESEQYF. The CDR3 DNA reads TGTGCCAGCAGCCGGCCGGGACTGGGGGAGAGTGAGCAGTACTTC. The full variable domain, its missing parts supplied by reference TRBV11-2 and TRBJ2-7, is EAGVAQSPRYKIIEKRQSVAFWCNPISGHATLYWYQQILGQGPKLLIQFQNNGVVDDSQLPKDRFSAERLKGVDSTLKIQPAKLEDSAVYLCASSRPGLGESEQYFGPGTRLTVT.

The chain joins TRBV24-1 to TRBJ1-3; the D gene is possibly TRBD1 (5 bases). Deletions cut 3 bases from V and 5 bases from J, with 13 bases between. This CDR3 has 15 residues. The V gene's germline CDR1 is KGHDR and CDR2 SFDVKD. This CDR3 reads CATSDPRQGRNTIYF. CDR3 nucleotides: TGTGCCACCAGTGATCCCCGGCAGGGAAGAAACACCATATATTTT.

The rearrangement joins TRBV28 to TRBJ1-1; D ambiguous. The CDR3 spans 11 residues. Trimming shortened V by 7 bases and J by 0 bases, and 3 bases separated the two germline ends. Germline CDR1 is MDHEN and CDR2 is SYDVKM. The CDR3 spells CASTLNTEAFF. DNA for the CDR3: TGTGCCAGCACTCTGAACACTGAAGCTTTCTTT.

DNA of the CDR3: TGTGCCTGGGGGCCCGGTAAACCCTACGAGCAGTACTTC. Translated: CAWGPGKPYEQYF. The J gene is TRBJ2-7, the V gene TRBV30, with no clear D. Trimming cost V 5 bases and J 2 bases, with 13 bases left between them. The CDR3 contains 13 residues. In germline, CDR1 is GTSNPN, CDR2 SVGIG (reference sequence). Full variable domain (outside the CDR3, taken from reference TRBV30 and TRBJ2-7): SQTIHQWPATLVQPVGSPLSLECTVEGTSNPNLYWYRQAAGRGLQLLFYSVGIGQISSEVPQNLSASRPQDRQFILSSKKLLLSDSGFYLCAWGPGKPYEQYFGPGTRLTVT.

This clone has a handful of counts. The CDR3 DNA is TGTGCCAGCAGCCCCGCCAGGGGCAGTTCACCCCTCCACTTT. Protein: CASSPARGSSPLHF. The chain couples TRBV6-5 to TRBJ1-6, with D maybe TRBD1 (6 bases). The CDR3 totals 14 residues. Trimming shortened V by 6 bases and J by 9 bases, and 15 bases separated the two germline ends. CDR1 MNHEY and CDR2 SVGAGI come from the germline V gene.

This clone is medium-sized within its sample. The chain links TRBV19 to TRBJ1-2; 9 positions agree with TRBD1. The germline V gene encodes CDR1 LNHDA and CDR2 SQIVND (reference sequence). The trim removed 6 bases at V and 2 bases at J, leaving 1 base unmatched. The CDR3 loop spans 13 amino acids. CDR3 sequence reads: CASRGQGNYGYTF. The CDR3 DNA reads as TGTGCCAGTAGAGGACAGGGGAACTATGGCTACACCTTC. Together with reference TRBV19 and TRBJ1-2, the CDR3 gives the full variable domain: DGGITQSPKYLFRKEGQNVTLSCEQNLNHDAMYWYRQDPGQGLRLIYYSQIVNDFQKGDIAEGYSVSREKKESFPLTVTSAQKNPTAFYLCASRGQGNYGYTFGSGTRLTVV.

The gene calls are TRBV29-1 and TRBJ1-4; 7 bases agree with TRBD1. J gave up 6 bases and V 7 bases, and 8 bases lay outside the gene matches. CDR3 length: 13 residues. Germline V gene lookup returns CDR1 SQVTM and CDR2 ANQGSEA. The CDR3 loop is CSAAGQRDEKLFF. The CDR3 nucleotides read TGCAGCGCCGCGGGACAGCGAGATGAAAAACTGTTTTTT.

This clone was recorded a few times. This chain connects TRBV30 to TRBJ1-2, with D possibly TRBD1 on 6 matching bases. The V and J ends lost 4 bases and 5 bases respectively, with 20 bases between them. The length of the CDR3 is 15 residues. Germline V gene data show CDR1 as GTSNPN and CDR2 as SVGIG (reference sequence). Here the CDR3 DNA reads TGTGCCTGGACCCTTCCCCGGGGGGCCCGTTATGGCTACACCTTC. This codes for CAWTLPRGARYGYTF.